This passage covers 30 T cell receptor beta chains from one sample sequenced in a study of shared clonotypes between healthy human individuals. Data came from immunoSEQ multiplex PCR; TCRdb stores just in-frame clones and leaves some out. The top ten hold approximately 1.8% of the sample, which has under 850,000 clones, just under 75% seen once. The sample comprised memory CD4+ T cells sorted from blood. Subset given: CD45RA-negative fraction. The receptors were sampled from a woman in her thirties in good health.

V gene TRBV28 combines with J gene TRBJ1-3; no definite D call. Germline values: CDR1 MDHEN, CDR2 SYDVKM. This CDR3 has 14 residues. V lost 3 bases and J 0 bases, leaving 6 bases between the germline ends. CDR3 sequence reads: CASSLTSSGNTIYF. CDR3 coding DNA: TGTGCCAGCAGTTTGACAAGCTCTGGAAACACCATATATTTT.

This clone turned up a few times. V is TRBV18 and J is TRBJ2-6; no reliable D call. With 4 bases removed from V and 1 base from J, the gap between germline ends came to 11 bases. This CDR3 is built from 16 residues. CDR1 and CDR2 (germline): KGHSH, LQKENI. The CDR3 DNA is TGTGCCAGCTCACTGGCCCCATCTTCTGGGGCCAACGTCCTGACTTTC. This gives the protein CASSLAPSSGANVLTF.

This chain joins TRBV10-3 and TRBJ2-7, with D tentatively TRBD1 (5 bases). The V end lost 7 bases, the J end lost 0 bases, and 10 bases lay between the germline ends. This CDR3 is built from 13 residues. Germline assignment: CDR1 ENHRY and CDR2 SYGVKD. In DNA form, the CDR3 reads TGTGCCATCATGGCAGGGTCCTCCTACGAGCAGTACTTC. This sequence encodes CAIMAGSSYEQYF.

In this sample, this clone turned up once. The chain is built from TRBV11-3 and TRBJ2-1, with 12 bases fitting TRBD2. The CDR3 has 15 residues. The junction had 3 bases not matched to a gene; V was cut back by 5 bases and J by 4 bases. CDR1 is SGHNT and CDR2 is YENEEA in the germline V gene. In DNA, the CDR3 is TGTGCCAGCAGCCCCGGGACTAGCGGGTACAATGAGCAGTTCTTC. It specifies CASSPGTSGYNEQFF.

The J gene is TRBJ2-1, the V gene TRBV25-1; TRBD1 might be the D (5 bases). V lost 3 bases and J 6 bases, leaving 15 bases between the germline ends. The CDR3 totals 15 residues. Germline-derived CDR1 and CDR2 are MGHDK and SYGVNS. CDR3 bases: TGTGCCAGCAGTGACCAGGGTGAGGTGGGCAATGAGCAGTTCTTC. Translation: CASSDQGEVGNEQFF.

V gene TRBV28 combines with J gene TRBJ1-3; a possible D gene is TRBD1 (5 bases). The CDR3 length is 15 residues. Trimming cost V 6 bases and J 0 bases, with 12 bases left between them. Germline CDR1 MDHEN, CDR2 SYDVKM. The CDR3 DNA reads TGTGCCAGCAGATCAGGGTATTTCTCTGGAAACACCATATATTTT. It yields the protein CASRSGYFSGNTIYF.

The rearrangement joins TRBV4-2 to TRBJ2-7; no clear D gene. Germline CDR1 reads LGHNA; CDR2 reads YNFKEQ. The CDR3 consists of 16 residues. Trimming shortened V by 0 bases and J by 4 bases, and 16 bases separated the two germline ends. This CDR3 is CASSQERTAVGYEQYF. Here the CDR3 DNA reads TGTGCCAGCAGCCAAGAACGGACGGCGGTGGGGTACGAGCAGTACTTC.

The rearrangement links TRBV9 to TRBJ1-1; no firm D call. The CDR3 is made up of 13 amino acids. Germline CDR1 reads SGDLS; CDR2 reads YYNGEE. Trimming left V 0 bases short and J 8 bases short, with 11 bases between. CDR3 DNA sequence: TGTGCCAGCAGCGTAGTGTCACGGGAGGAAGCTTTCTTT. This translates into CASSVVSREEAFF.

V is TRBV9 and J is TRBJ2-1; 13 bases line up with TRBD2. CDR1 is SGDLS, CDR2 YYNGEE, per germline. J lost 8 bases, V lost 3 bases, and 5 bases had no gene match. The CDR3 contains 15 residues. The CDR3 protein is CASSAGTSGIYEQFF. CDR3 DNA: TGTGCCAGCAGCGCTGGGACTAGCGGGATCTATGAGCAGTTCTTC.

The rearrangement uses TRBV7-9 and TRBJ2-5; D might be TRBD2 (5 bases). Trimming removed 1 base from V and 5 bases from J, with 11 bases in between. This CDR3 has 14 amino acids. The germline CDR1 and CDR2 sequences are SEHNR and FQNEAQ (reference sequence). This CDR3 is CASSLVTKWETQYF. CDR3 sequence (DNA): TGTGCCAGCAGCTTAGTGACTAAGTGGGAGACCCAGTACTTC.

V usage is TRBV19 and J usage is TRBJ2-5; D not resolved. V was trimmed by 3 bases and J by 7 bases, leaving 12 bases between them. The CDR3 loop spans 13 amino acids. CDR1 and CDR2 from the germline V gene are LNHDA and SQIVND (reference sequence). CDR3 DNA: TGTGCCAGTAGTATCCCCCCCTCAGGGACCCAGTACTTC. It translates to CASSIPPSGTQYF.

The chain combines TRBV18 with TRBJ2-1, with 7 bases fitting TRBD1. CDR3 size: 16 residues. V lost 4 bases and J lost 3; bases outside the gene matches: 9. From germline, CDR1 is KGHSH and CDR2 LQKENI. The CDR3 loop is CASSQSGTANYNEQFF. The CDR3 coding sequence is TGTGCCAGCTCACAGTCCGGGACAGCCAACTACAATGAGCAGTTCTTC.

This clone was seen just once. The chain employs TRBV28 and TRBJ1-2; TRBD1 matches at 10 bases. The CDR3 has 13 residues. V gave up 6 bases and J gave up 10 bases; unmatched junction bases: 8. The germline V gene encodes CDR1 MDHEN and CDR2 SYDVKM. This CDR3 reads CASRTTGTGAYTF. The CDR3 DNA reads as TGTGCCAGCAGGACCACCGGGACAGGGGCCTACACCTTC.

The chain combines TRBV5-1 with TRBJ1-1; D uncertain. The V gene's germline CDR1 is SGHRS and CDR2 YFSETQ. The CDR3 consists of 14 residues. The germline V and J ends were trimmed by 4 bases and 7 bases, with 17 bases remaining between them. The CDR3 sequence: CASSLFSAASEAFF. CDR3 DNA sequence: TGCGCCAGCAGCCTCTTCTCCGCAGCCAGTGAAGCTTTCTTT.

This clone was seen a single time. CDR3 coding DNA: TGTGCCTGGAGTGGGGCAGGGTATCCACCCCTCCACTTT. Its protein product is CAWSGAGYPPLHF. V usage is TRBV30 and J usage is TRBJ1-6; tentative D call: TRBD1 (5 bases). The germline gives CDR1 GTSNPN, CDR2 SVGIG (reference sequence). V was pared by 1 base and J by 11 bases, with 12 bases between. The CDR3 totals 13 residues.

This chain connects TRBV29-1 to TRBJ1-5; a possible D gene is TRBD1 (5 bases). Trimming took off 5 bases at V and 0 bases at J, with 8 bases between the two ends. The CDR3 consists of 13 residues. CDR1 and CDR2 from the germline V gene are SQVTM and ANQGSEA. CDR3 sequence reads: CSVQGYSNQPQHF. CDR3 sequence (DNA): TGCAGCGTTCAGGGTTATAGCAATCAGCCCCAGCATTTT.

This clone was observed a handful of times. The rearrangement joins TRBV28 to TRBJ1-5; 7 bases align to TRBD1. J was trimmed by 11 bases and V by 6 bases; bases with no gene match: 16. This CDR3 is built from 15 residues. CDR1 and CDR2 (germline): MDHEN, SYDVKM. This CDR3 reads CASSQTGLFNEAQHF. CDR3 nucleotide sequence: TGTGCCAGCAGCCAGACAGGGCTGTTCAATGAGGCCCAGCATTTT.

This clone has at least ten counts. The rearrangement uses TRBV28 and TRBJ1-5; 9 bases map to TRBD1. This CDR3 region has 14 residues. The J segment lost 5 bases and the V segment lost 3 bases, leaving 2 bases of the junction unmatched. Germline CDR1 is MDHEN and CDR2 is SYDVKM. In DNA, the CDR3 is TGTGCCAGCAGTTTGACAGGGGGGCATCAGCCCCAGCATTTT. It codes for CASSLTGGHQPQHF. Based on the CDR3 plus reference TRBV28 and TRBJ1-5, the full variable domain is DVKVTQSSRYLVKRTGEKVFLECVQDMDHENMFWYRQDPGLGLRLIYFSYDVKMKEKGDIPEGYSVSREKKERFSLILESASTNQTSMYLCASSLTGGHQPQHFGDGTRLSIL.

This clone has just a few counts. Since a much larger clone is just one base distant, this may be a read error. The same CDR3 also results from other DNA sequences found in this sample. This chain uses TRBV11-2 with TRBJ2-7; TRBD2 matches at 7 bases. J was trimmed by 0 bases and V by 5 bases; bases with no gene match: 4. The CDR3 is 14 residues long. Germline CDR1 reads SGHAT; CDR2 reads FQNNGV. CDR3 sequence: CASSLQRDSYEQYF. CDR3 DNA: TGTGCCAGCAGCCTTCAGCGGGACTCCTACGAGCAGTACTTC.

V gene TRBV20-1 combines with J gene TRBJ2-7; D uncertain. The ends were cut back, 6 bases at V and 0 bases at J, with 6 bases in the middle. The CDR3 is made up of 11 amino acids. Looked up from germline, CDR1 is DFQATT and CDR2 is SNEGSKA (reference sequence). Here the CDR3 DNA reads TGCAGTGCCCTTCCCTCCTACGAGCAGTACTTC. Residues: CSALPSYEQYF.

In DNA, the CDR3 is TGCGCCAGCAGTGAAGTGCCGAATCAGCCCCAGCATTTT. This translates into CASSEVPNQPQHF. The chain combines TRBV10-2 with TRBJ1-5; D is undetermined. This CDR3 has 13 residues. Germline assignment: CDR1 WSHSY and CDR2 SAAADI. V gave up 3 bases and J gave up 4 bases, with 7 bases separating them.

In nucleotides, the CDR3 is TGTGCCAGCAGTAGCCACTACGAGCAGTACTTC. It translates to CASSSHYEQYF. The rearrangement joins TRBV2 to TRBJ2-7; D ambiguous. CDR1 SNHLY and CDR2 FYNNEI come from the germline V gene. The CDR3 has 11 amino acids. The V end was cut by 5 bases, the J end by 3 bases, with 5 bases between.

This clone was seen repeatedly, ten times or more. This sequence joins TRBV19 and TRBJ2-1; no firm D call. V was cut by 4 bases and J by 8 bases, with 9 bases left in between. The germline gives CDR1 LNHDA, CDR2 SQIVND (reference sequence). This CDR3 has 12 amino acids. The CDR3, as DNA: TGTGCCAGTAGTAGTCACAGCGATGAGCAGTTCTTC. Its protein is CASSSHSDEQFF.

This clone came up a few times. The chain is built from TRBV2 and TRBJ2-1; no clear D gene. With 1 base removed from V and 12 bases from J, the gap between germline ends came to 7 bases. Germline CDR1 and CDR2: SNHLY and FYNNEI. This CDR3 is built from 11 residues. Here the CDR3 DNA reads TGTGCCAGCAGTGAAGAGACGCCGCAGTTCTTC. Translation gives CASSEETPQFF.

As regards this clone: It is likely a read error: a sequence one base away is far more abundant. The identical CDR3 is also encoded by other nucleotide sequences in the sample. The chain uses TRBV6-6 and TRBJ2-7; 8 nucleotides line up with TRBD2. Germline-derived CDR1 and CDR2 are MNHNY and SVGAGI (reference sequence). V lost 5 bases and J lost 8; bases outside the gene matches: 11. The CDR3 has 14 residues. The CDR3: CASSPGTSGKQQYF. CDR3 sequence (DNA): TGTGCCAGCAGTCCTGGGACTAGTGGGAAGCAGCAGTACTTC.

The chain has TRBV21-1 and TRBJ2-7; the D call in the table, TRBD1, was not verified against the DNA. TRBV21-1 is classified as a pseudogene. This CDR3 has 12 residues. The CDR3 loop is CASSNRDSSPFF. In DNA form, the CDR3 reads TGTGCCAGCAGCAATAGGGACAGCTCCCCATTTTTC.

This clone is a singleton in its sample. This chain joins TRBV13 and TRBJ1-1, with 12 nucleotides matching TRBD1. CDR3 size: 17 residues. J gave up 3 bases and V 4 bases, and 9 bases lay outside the gene matches. Germline values: CDR1 PRHDT, CDR2 FYEKMQ (reference sequence). CDR3 amino acids: CASSSPGQGALDTEAFF. CDR3 DNA: TGTGCCAGCAGCTCCCCGGGACAGGGGGCGTTGGACACTGAAGCTTTCTTT.

The chain has TRBV5-1 and TRBJ1-1; D is undetermined. CDR3 length equals 13 residues. Germline CDR1 reads SGHRS; CDR2 reads YFSETQ. With 2 bases removed from V and 4 bases from J, the gap between germline ends came to 9 bases. The CDR3 sequence is CASSFVGFTEAFF. The CDR3 DNA sequence: TGCGCCAGCAGCTTCGTGGGGTTCACTGAAGCTTTCTTT.

V is TRBV4-2 and J is TRBJ1-1; D call uncertain. Trimming cost V 1 base and J 0 bases, with 9 bases left between them. In germline, CDR1 is LGHNA, CDR2 YNFKEQ. This CDR3 region has 15 residues. This CDR3 is CASSQAAVLNTEAFF. CDR3 nucleotide sequence: TGTGCCAGCAGCCAAGCTGCAGTCTTGAACACTGAAGCTTTCTTT.

This chain links TRBV18 with TRBJ2-5; D possibly corresponds to TRBD1 (6 bases). Germline V CDR1 and CDR2: KGHSH, LQKENI. There are 16 residues in the CDR3. V lost 1 base, J lost 4 bases, and 16 bases lay in between. In nucleotides, the CDR3 is TGTGCCAGCTCACCACGACGGGCCTTGGGGGCAGAGACCCAGTACTTC. It yields the protein CASSPRRALGAETQYF.